The present entry profiles one T cell receptor beta chain with its context. At the DNA level, this CDR3 is encoded by other sequences in the same sample as well. Some clones are missing from TCRdb's copy, which holds only in-frame ones; the method was immunoSEQ multiplex PCR. The repertoire includes about 150,000 clones, roughly 90% of them detected once, and 6.5% to 8.5% sits in the top ten. The V gene end was trimmed by 3 bases and the J gene end by 3 bases; junction bases not matched to a gene: 1. The germline gives CDR1 KGHSH, CDR2 LQKENI. This CDR3 is built from 13 residues. These data come from a study of blood T cell repertoires in COVID-19. Recovered Cohort 3 donors showed two negative PCRs, clearance, or symptom resolution.

The TCR originated in a woman aged 45-65 years who had recovered from COVID-19. This chain joins TRBV18 and TRBJ2-5; 7 nucleotides align to TRBD1. Specimen: PBMCs or T cells enriched from blood (not recorded which). This CDR3 reads CASSPGQKETQYF. The DNA for the CDR3 is TGTGCCAGCTCACCGGGACAGAAAGAGACCCAGTACTTC.